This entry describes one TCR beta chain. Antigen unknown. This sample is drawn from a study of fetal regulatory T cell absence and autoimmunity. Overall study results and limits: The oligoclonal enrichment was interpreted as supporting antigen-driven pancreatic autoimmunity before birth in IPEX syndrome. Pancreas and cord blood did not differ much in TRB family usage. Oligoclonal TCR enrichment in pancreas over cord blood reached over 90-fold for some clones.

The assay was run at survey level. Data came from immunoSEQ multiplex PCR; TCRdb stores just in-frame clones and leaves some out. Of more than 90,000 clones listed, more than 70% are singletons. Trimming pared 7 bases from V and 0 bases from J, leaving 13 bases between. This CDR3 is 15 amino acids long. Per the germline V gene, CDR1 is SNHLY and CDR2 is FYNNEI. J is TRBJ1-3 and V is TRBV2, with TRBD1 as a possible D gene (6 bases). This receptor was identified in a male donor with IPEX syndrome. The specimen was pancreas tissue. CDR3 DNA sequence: TGTGCCAGCATAAGACAGGCCGGCTCTGGAAACACCATATATTTT. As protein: CASIRQAGSGNTIYF.